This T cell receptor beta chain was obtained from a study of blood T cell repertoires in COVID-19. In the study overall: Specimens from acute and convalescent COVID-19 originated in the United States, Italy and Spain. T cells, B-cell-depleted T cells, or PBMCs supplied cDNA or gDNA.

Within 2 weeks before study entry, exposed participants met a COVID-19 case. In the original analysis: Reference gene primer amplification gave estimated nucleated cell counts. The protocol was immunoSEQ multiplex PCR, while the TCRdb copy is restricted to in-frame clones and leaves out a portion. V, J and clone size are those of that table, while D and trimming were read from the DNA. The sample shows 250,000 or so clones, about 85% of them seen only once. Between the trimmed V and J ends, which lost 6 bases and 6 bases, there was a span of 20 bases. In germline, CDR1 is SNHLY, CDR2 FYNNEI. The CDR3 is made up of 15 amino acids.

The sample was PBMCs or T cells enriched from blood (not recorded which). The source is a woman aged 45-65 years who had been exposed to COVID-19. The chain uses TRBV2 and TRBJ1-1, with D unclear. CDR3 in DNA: TGTGCCAGCAGCGTCGGCCGGGTTTCTAACGCTGAAGCTTTCTTT. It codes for CASSVGRVSNAEAFF.